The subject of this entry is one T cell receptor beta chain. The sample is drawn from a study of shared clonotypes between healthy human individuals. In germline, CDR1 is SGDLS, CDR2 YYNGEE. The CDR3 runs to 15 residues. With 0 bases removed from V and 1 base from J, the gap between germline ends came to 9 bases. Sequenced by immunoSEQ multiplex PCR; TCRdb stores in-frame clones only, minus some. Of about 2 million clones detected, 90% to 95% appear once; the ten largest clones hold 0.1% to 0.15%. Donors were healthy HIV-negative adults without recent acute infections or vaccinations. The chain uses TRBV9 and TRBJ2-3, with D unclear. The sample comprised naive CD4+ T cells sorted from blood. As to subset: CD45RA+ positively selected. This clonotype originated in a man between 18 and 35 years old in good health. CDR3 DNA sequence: TGTGCCAGCAGCGTAGCCAACTACGGCACAGATACGCAGTATTTT. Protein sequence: CASSVANYGTDTQYF.